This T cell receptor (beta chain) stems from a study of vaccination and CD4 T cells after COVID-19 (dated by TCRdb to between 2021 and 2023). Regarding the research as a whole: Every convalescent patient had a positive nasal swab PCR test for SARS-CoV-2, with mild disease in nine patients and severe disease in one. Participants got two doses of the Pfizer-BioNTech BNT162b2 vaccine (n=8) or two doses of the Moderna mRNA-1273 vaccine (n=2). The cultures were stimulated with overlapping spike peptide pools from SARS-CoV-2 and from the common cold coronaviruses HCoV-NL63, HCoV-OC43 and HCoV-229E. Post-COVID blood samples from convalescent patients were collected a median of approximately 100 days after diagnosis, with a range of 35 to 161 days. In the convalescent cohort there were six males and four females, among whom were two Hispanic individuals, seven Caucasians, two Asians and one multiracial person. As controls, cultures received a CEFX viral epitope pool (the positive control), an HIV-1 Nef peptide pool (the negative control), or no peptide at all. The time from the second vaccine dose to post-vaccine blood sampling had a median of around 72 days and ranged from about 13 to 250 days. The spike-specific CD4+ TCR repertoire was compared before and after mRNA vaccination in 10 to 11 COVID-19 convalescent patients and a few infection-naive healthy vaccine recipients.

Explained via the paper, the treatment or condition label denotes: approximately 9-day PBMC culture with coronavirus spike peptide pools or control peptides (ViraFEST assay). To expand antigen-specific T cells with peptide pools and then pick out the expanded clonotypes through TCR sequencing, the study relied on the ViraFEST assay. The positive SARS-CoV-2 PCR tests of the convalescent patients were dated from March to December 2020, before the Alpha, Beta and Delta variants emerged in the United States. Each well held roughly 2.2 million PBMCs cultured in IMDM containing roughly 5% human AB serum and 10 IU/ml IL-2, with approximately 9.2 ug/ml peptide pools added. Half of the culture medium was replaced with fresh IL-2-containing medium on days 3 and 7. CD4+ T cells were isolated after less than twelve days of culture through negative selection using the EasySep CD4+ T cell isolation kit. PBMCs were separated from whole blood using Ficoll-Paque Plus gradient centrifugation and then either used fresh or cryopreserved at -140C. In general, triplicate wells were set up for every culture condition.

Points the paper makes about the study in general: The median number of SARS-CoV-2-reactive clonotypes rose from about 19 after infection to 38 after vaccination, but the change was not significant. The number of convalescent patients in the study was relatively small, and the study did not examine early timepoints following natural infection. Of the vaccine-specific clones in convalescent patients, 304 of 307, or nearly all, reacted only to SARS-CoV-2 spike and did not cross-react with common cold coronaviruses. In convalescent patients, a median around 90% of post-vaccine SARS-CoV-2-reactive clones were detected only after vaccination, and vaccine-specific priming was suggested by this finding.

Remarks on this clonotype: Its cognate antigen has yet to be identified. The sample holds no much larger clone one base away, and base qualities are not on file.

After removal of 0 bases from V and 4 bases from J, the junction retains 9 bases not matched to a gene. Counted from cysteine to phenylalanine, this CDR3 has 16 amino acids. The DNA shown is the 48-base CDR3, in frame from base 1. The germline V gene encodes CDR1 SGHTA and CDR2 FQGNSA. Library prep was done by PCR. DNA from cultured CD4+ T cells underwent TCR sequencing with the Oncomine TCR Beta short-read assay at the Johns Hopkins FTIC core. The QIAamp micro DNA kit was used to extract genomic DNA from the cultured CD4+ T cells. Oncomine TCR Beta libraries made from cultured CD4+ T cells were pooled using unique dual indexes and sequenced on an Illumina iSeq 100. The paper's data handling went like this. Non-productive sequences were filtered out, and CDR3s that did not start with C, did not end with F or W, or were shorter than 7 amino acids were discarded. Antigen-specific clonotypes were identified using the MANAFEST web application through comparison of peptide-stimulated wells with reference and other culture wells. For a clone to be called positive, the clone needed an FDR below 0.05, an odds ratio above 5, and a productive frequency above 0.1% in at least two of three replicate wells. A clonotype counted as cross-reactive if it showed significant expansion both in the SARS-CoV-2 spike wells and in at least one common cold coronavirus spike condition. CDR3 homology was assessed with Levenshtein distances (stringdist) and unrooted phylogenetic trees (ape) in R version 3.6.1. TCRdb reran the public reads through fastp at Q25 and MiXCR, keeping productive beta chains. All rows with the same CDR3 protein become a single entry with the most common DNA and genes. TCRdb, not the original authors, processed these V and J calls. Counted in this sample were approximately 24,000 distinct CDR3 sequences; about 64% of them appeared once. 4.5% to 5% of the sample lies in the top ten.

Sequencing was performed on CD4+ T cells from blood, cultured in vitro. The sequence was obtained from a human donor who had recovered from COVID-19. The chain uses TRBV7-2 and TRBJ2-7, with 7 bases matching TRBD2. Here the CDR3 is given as CASSLARGASGYEQYF. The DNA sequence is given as TGTGCCAGCAGCTTAGCCCGTGGGGCTAGCGGTTACGAGCAGTACTTC. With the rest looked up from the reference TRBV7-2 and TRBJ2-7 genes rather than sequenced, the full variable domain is GAGVSQSPSNKVTEKGKDVELRCDPISGHTALYWYRQSLGQGLEFLIYFQGNSAPDKSGLPSDRFSAERTGGSVSTLTIQRTQQEDSAVYLCASSLARGASGYEQYFGPGTRLTVT.